This T cell receptor beta chain is from a study of memory CD4+ T cells and cytomegalovirus serostatus. Study-level information: Of the healthy Belgian adults, 9 or 10 were CMV seropositive and approximately 24 seronegative.

Single viable CD3+CD4+CD8-CD45RO+ cells were sorted as the memory CD4+ T cells. CD4+ T cells were isolated by positive magnetic selection. The repertoire was sequenced with immunoSEQ multiplex PCR; TCRdb's copy has only in-frame clones and lacks some. Among 85,000 to 100,000 clones listed, around 80% were seen once. The ends were cut back, 4 bases at V and 0 bases at J, with 10 bases in the middle. CDR3 size: 15 residues. Per the germline V gene, CDR1 is SEHNR and CDR2 is FQNEAQ (reference sequence). The J gene is TRBJ2-1, the V gene TRBV7-9, with unresolved D. Sequences were obtained from memory CD4+ T cells from blood. This TCR derives from an adult in good health and CMV-seropositive. The CDR3 here is CASSSRWASYNEQFF. The CDR3 DNA reads TGTGCCAGCAGCTCCCGCTGGGCCTCCTACAATGAGCAGTTCTTC.